The rows below give T cell receptor beta chains drawn from one sample of a study of response to subunit inactivated influenza vaccine. TCRdb redid the calling of the RT-PCR reads with MiXCR, one entry per CDR3 protein. This table holds hundreds of thousands of distinct CDR3 sequences, 12% found once. The sequenced sample was non-naive T cells sorted from PBMCs, obtained around 14 days before vaccination. These receptors originate from a man aged 45-65 years who received an inactivated influenza vaccine. The CDR3 runs from the conserved cysteine through the conserved F or W. The order of the fields is clone size, V gene, J gene, D gene, CDR3 DNA, CDR3 protein. The D gene is left open where the match is weak. Clone size is shown for a subset of rows, as once, few, many or a class of expanded clone.

few	TRBV9	TRBJ2-1	-	TGTGCCAGCAGCGTAGGGGAAAGTAGCTCCTACAATGAGCAGTTCTTC	CASSVGESSSYNEQFF
-	TRBV9	TRBJ1-5	TRBD1	TGTGCCAGCAGCGTAGAAGGGACAGGCGGTCAGCCCCAGCATTTT	CASSVEGTGGQPQHF
many	TRBV29-1	TRBJ2-7	TRBD2	TGCAGCGTTGGATGGTCTAGCGGACCCTACGAGCAGTACTTC	CSVGWSSGPYEQYF
few	TRBV3-1	TRBJ2-3	TRBD2	TGTGCCAGCAGCCCTGGGACTAGCGGGAGAGGGGCCACAGATACGCAGTATTTT	CASSPGTSGRGATDTQYF
few	TRBV5-1	TRBJ2-7	-	TGCGCCAGCAGCCTGGCCGGGACTGTCACCTACGAGCAGTACTTC	CASSLAGTVTYEQYF
many	TRBV6-5	TRBJ2-7	TRBD2	TGTGCCAGCAGTTACGGGCTAGCGGGGGCCGCCTACGAGCAGTACTTC	CASSYGLAGAAYEQYF
-	TRBV5-4	TRBJ2-7	TRBD2	TGTGCCAGCAGCTTGGGGCTAGCGGATTACTACGAGCAGTACTTC	CASSLGLADYYEQYF
few	TRBV24-1	TRBJ2-1	-	TGTGCCACCAGTGATTTGCAAAGGGGAAGTAACAGCTACAATGAGCAGTTCTTC	CATSDLQRGSNSYNEQFF
many	TRBV7-2	TRBJ1-5	-	TGTGCCAGCAGCTCCGGGGCTGATCAGCCCCAGCATTTT	CASSSGADQPQHF
few	TRBV28	TRBJ2-1	TRBD1	TGTGCCAGCAGGACAGGGTCGAGCTCCTACAATGAGCAGTTCTTC	CASRTGSSSYNEQFF
many	TRBV29-1	TRBJ2-1	TRBD2	TGCAGCGTTGGACGGCGGGAGGATTCCTACAATGAGCAGTTCTTC	CSVGRREDSYNEQFF
-	TRBV18	TRBJ1-2	TRBD1	TGTGCCAGCTCACCATCGACTTCGGGGACAGGTAGCGGCTACACCTTC	CASSPSTSGTGSGYTF
many	TRBV6-1	TRBJ2-7	-	TGTGCCAGCAGGGAACGCGAACAAGGCCTCTACGAGCAGTACTTC	CASREREQGLYEQYF
many	TRBV4-1	TRBJ1-1	-	TGCGCCAGCAGCCGGGGAGGGCAAGCTTTCTTT	CASSRGGQAFF
many	TRBV7-8	TRBJ1-2	-	TGTGCCAGCAGCTTATCGGGGGTTGGAGGTGGCTACACCTTC	CASSLSGVGGGYTF
-	TRBV20-1	TRBJ2-4	-	TGCTGCGCTTCTAGACTGGATCCCAGCGCCAAAAACATTCAGTACTTC	CCASRLDPSAKNIQYF
many	TRBV20-1	TRBJ2-7	TRBD1	TGCAGTGCTAGACCCCGACAGGGATTGCGGGAGCAGTACTTC	CSARPRQGLREQYF
-	TRBV15	TRBJ2-5	TRBD2	TGTGCCACCAGCAGAGACAGACTAGCGGGAGGGTCCAAAGAGACCCAGTACTTC	CATSRDRLAGGSKETQYF
few	TRBV27	TRBJ2-1	-	TGTGCCAGCAGGGGGTATATAAACTACAATATCGATGAGCAGTTCTTC	CASRGYINYNIDEQFF
-	TRBV12-2	TRBJ2-5	-	TGTGCAAGTCGCCCCAGGGTGATCCAGAGTTCCCAAGAGACCCAGTACTTC	CASRPRVIQSSQETQYF
few	TRBV12-3/TRBV12-4	TRBJ1-1	TRBD1	TGTGCCAGCAGCGGGACAGGGGGACGGACTGAAGCTTTCTTT	CASSGTGGRTEAFF
few	TRBV5-6	TRBJ2-3	TRBD2	TGTGCCAGCAGCTTGCTGTTGCGGGGGGGGCCAGATACGCAGTATTTT	CASSLLLRGGPDTQYF
-	TRBV7-2	TRBJ1-5	-	TGTGCCAGCAGCCTGATACAGGGAGTGGGCCAGCCCCAGCATTTT	CASSLIQGVGQPQHF
-	TRBV7-2	TRBJ2-1	TRBD2	TGTGCCAGCAGCTTACTAGGGCTAGCGGGTGACAATGAGCAGTTCTTC	CASSLLGLAGDNEQFF
few	TRBV12-3/TRBV12-4	TRBJ2-2	TRBD1	TGTGCCAGCAGAACATCCGGGACAGGGGGCGGGGAGCTGTTTTTT	CASRTSGTGGGELFF
few	TRBV7-3	TRBJ2-3	TRBD2	TGTGCCAGCAGCCTCTCCGGGACTAGCGGGGGGGGGCAGTATTTT	CASSLSGTSGGGQYF
few	TRBV11-3	TRBJ2-3	-	TGTGCCAGCAGCTTCTTCATCCGGGCTAGCACAGATACGCAGTATTTT	CASSFFIRASTDTQYF
many	TRBV6-1	TRBJ2-6	-	TGTGCCAGCAGTGACAGGTTCTCTGGGGCCAACGTCCTGACTTTC	CASSDRFSGANVLTF
few	TRBV20-1	TRBJ2-1	-	TGCAGTGCTAGAGACGAGGGGGATGAGCAGTTCTTC	CSARDEGDEQFF
few	TRBV3-1	TRBJ2-1	-	TGTGCCAGCAGCCAGTTTCTAGGGAGCTCCTACAATGAGCAGTTCTTC	CASSQFLGSSYNEQFF
few	TRBV2	TRBJ2-2	-	TGTGCCAGCACGGCCAGGGGGAACACCGGGGAGCTGTTTTTT	CASTARGNTGELFF
-	TRBV4-1	TRBJ1-2	TRBD1	TGCGCCAGCAGCCGGCAGGGGGCGGCTAACTATGGCTACACCTTC	CASSRQGAANYGYTF
many	TRBV6-5	TRBJ2-5	TRBD2	TGTGCCAGCAGTTCGCAGGGAGGGGAGACCCAGTACTTC	CASSSQGGETQYF
-	TRBV14	TRBJ2-5	-	TGTGCCAGCAGCCAAGGCGTTAGAGAGACCCAGTACTTC	CASSQGVRETQYF
few	TRBV9	TRBJ2-3	TRBD1	TGTGCCAGCAGCGAAACAGGGGGCACAGATACGCAGTATTTT	CASSETGGTDTQYF
few	TRBV20-1	TRBJ2-3	-	TGCAGTGCTAGAAAAGCAGCGGAGCACACAGATACGCAGTATTTT	CSARKAAEHTDTQYF
-	TRBV24-1	TRBJ2-7	TRBD2	TGTGCCACGAGTAAAAGCGGGGGCTACGAGCAGTACTTC	CATSKSGGYEQYF
many	TRBV20-1	TRBJ2-3	TRBD2	TGCAGTGCCTCCGGACTAGCGGGATACATCACAGATACGCAGTATTTT	CSASGLAGYITDTQYF
-	TRBV5-1	TRBJ1-1	TRBD1	TGCGCCAGCAGAGTACAGGGGGCGCGCACTGAAGCTTTCTTT	CASRVQGARTEAFF
-	TRBV7-2	TRBJ2-7	TRBD1	TGTGCCAGCAGCTTAGCCTACTCAAATCGACAGGGCTACGAGCAGTACTTC	CASSLAYSNRQGYEQYF
-	TRBV6-5	TRBJ1-1	-	TGTGCCAGCGGGCCTCCGAACACTGAAGCTTTCTTT	CASGPPNTEAFF
-	TRBV28	TRBJ2-1	-	TGTGCCAGCAGTTCCCTAAACGCGCACTACAATGAGCAGTTCTTC	CASSSLNAHYNEQFF
few	TRBV6-1	TRBJ1-3	-	TGTGCCAGCAAAATAAGCTCTGGAAACACCATATATTTT	CASKISSGNTIYF
-	TRBV29-1	TRBJ2-5	-	TGCAGCGTGGGCGCGGGGACCCAGTACTTC	CSVGAGTQYF
-	TRBV12-3/TRBV12-4	TRBJ2-2	-	TGTGCCAGCAGGGGTTTCGGGGAGCTGTTTTTT	CASRGFGELFF
-	TRBV28	TRBJ1-2	TRBD1	TGTGCCAGCAGCCTAGGGACAGGGAAGGCGTCTAGCTATGGCTACACCTTC	CASSLGTGKASSYGYTF
many	TRBV7-2	TRBJ2-1	TRBD2	TGTGCCAGCAGCTTCGCGGGGGGATATGAGCAGTTCTTC	CASSFAGGYEQFF
few	TRBV2	TRBJ2-1	TRBD1	TGTGCCAGCAGTAAACAGGGGTTCTCAAACAATGAGCAGTTCTTC	CASSKQGFSNNEQFF
many	TRBV7-8	TRBJ2-7	TRBD2	TGTGCCAGCAGTGGGACTAAGCAGTACTTC	CASSGTKQYF